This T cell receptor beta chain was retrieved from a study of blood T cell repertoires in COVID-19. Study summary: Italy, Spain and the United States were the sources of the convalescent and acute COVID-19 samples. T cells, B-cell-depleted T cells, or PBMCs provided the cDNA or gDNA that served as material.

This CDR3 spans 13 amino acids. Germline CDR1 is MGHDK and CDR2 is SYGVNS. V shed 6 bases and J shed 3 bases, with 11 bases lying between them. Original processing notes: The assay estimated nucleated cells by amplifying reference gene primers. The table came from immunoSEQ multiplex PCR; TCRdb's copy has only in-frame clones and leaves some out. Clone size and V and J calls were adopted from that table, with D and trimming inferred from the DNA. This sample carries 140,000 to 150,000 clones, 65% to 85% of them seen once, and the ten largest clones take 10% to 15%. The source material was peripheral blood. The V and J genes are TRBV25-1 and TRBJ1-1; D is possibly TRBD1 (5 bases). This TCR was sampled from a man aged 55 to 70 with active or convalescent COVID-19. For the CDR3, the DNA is TGTGCCAGCAGGCCCCGGGGGGACACTGAAGCTTTCTTT. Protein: CASRPRGDTEAFF.